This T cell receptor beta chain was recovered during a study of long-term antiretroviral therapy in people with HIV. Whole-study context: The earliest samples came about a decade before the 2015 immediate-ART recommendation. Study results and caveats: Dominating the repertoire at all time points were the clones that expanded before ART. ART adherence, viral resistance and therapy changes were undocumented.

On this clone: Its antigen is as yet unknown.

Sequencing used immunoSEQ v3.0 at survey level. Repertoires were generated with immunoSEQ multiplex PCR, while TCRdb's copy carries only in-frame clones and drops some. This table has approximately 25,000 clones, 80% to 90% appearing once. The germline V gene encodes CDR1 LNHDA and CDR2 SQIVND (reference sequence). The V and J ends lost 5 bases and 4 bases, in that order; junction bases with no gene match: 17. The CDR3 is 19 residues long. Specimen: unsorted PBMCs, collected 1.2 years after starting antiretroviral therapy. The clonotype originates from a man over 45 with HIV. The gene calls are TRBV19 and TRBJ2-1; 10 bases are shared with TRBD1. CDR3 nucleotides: TGTGCCAGTAGTCCCCACCGCCGTGAAGGGACAGGGGCTTACAATGAGCAGTTCTTC. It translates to CASSPHRREGTGAYNEQFF.